This T cell receptor (beta chain) came from a study of blood T cell repertoires in COVID-19. The V end was cut by 4 bases, the J end by 2 bases, with 10 bases between. The CDR3 loop spans 13 amino acids. Germline V lookup: CDR1 SGHRS, CDR2 YFSETQ. TCRdb's copy holds only in-frame clones and misses some; the assay was immunoSEQ multiplex PCR. The sample holds 110,000 to 150,000 clones, roughly 79% seen once. The specimen was peripheral blood. The gene calls are TRBV5-1 and TRBJ2-7; no clear D. The source is a woman between 55 and 75 years old with acute or convalescent COVID-19. The CDR3 spells CASSPVVAYEQYF. CDR3 nucleotides: TGCGCCAGCAGCCCGGTTGTGGCCTACGAGCAGTACTTC.